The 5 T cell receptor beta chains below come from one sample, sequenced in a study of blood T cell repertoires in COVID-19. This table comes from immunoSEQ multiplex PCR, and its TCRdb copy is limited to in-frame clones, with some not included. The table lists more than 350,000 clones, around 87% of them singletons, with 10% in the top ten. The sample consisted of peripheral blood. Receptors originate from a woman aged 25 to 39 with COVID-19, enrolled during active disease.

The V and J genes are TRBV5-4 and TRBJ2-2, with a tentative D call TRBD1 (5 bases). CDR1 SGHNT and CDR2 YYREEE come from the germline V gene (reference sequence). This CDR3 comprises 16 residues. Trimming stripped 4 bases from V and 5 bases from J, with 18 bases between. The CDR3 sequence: CASSPGRESWTGELFF. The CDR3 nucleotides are TGTGCCAGCAGCCCTGGCAGGGAAAGTTGGACCGGGGAGCTGTTTTTT. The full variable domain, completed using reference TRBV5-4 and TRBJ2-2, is ETGVTQSPTHLIKTRGQQVTLRCSSQSGHNTVSWYQQALGQGPQFIFQYYREEENGRGNFPPRFSGLQFPNYSSELNVNALELDDSALYLCASSPGRESWTGELFFGEGSRLTVL.

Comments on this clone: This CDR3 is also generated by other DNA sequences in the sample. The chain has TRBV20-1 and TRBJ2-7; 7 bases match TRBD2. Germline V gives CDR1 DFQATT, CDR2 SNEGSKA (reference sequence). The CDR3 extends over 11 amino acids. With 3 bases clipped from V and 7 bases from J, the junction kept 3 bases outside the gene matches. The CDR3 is CSASLGGEQYF. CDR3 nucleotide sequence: TGCAGTGCTAGTCTGGGAGGGGAGCAGTACTTC.

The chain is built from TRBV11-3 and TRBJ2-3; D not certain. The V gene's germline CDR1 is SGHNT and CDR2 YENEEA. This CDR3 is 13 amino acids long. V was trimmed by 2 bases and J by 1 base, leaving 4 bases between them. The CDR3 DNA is TGTGCCAGCAGCTTACCAGGCACAGATACGCAGTATTTT. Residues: CASSLPGTDTQYF.

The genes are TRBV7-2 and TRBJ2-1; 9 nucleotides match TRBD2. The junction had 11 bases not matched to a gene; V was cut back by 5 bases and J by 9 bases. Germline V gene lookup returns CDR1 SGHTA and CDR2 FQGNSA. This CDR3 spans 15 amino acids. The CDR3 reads CASSAALAGRGEQFF. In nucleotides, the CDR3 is TGTGCCAGCAGCGCCGCCCTAGCGGGGCGAGGTGAGCAGTTCTTC.

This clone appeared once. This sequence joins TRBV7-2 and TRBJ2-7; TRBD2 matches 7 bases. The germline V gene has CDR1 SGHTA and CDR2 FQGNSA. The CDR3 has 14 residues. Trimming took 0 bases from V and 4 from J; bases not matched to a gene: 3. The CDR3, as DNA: TGTGCCAGCAGCTTAGCCCGCGGGAGTTACGAGCAGTACTTC. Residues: CASSLARGSYEQYF.